A selection of T cell receptor beta chains follows, all from one sample in a study of cytomegalovirus exposure and HLA in healthy donors. Assay used: immunoSEQ multiplex PCR; TCRdb lists only in-frame clones, some missing. The sample records approximately 91,000 clones, 70% to 85% being singletons. Sequencing used PBMCs. Source of these receptors: a human donor in good health. Each CDR3 is given with its conserved first and last residue. A D gene is named only where the DNA matches it firmly. Clone size is not always given. Where it is, it says once, few, many or a class for expanded clones.

V	J	D	size	CDR3	DNA
TRBV7-8	TRBJ2-1	-	-	CASTLRTTLYNEQFF	TGTGCCAGTACCCTCCGGACTACTCTTTACAATGAGCAGTTCTTC
TRBV14	TRBJ2-3	TRBD2	-	CASSQPGLARADTQYF	TGTGCCAGCAGCCAACCGGGACTAGCTCGAGCAGATACGCAGTATTTT
TRBV5-6	TRBJ1-1	-	few	CASSLDRNTEAFF	TGTGCCAGCAGTTTGGACAGGAACACTGAAGCTTTCTTT
TRBV7-9	TRBJ2-1	-	once	CASSFGVNEQFF	TGTGCCAGCAGCTTCGGGGTCAATGAGCAGTTCTTC
TRBV11-2	TRBJ1-1	-	-	CASSSQGWGGTEAFF	TGTGCCAGCAGCTCCCAGGGTTGGGGTGGCACTGAAGCTTTCTTT
TRBV5-4	TRBJ1-1	-	-	CASRQTGMNTEAFF	TGTGCCAGCAGACAAACAGGGATGAACACTGAAGCTTTCTTT
TRBV7-2	TRBJ1-1	-	once	CASSSLGAGGAFF	TGTGCCAGCAGCTCTCTGGGGGCGGGGGGGGCTTTCTTT
TRBV7-9	TRBJ1-4	-	-	CASSWGGINEKLFF	TGTGCCAGCAGCTGGGGGGGGATTAATGAAAAACTGTTTTTT
TRBV2	TRBJ2-7	-	-	CASTKNRIAERKKYF	TGTGCCAGCACCAAAAACCGAATAGCGGAGAGGAAAAAGTACTTC
TRBV9	TRBJ2-3	-	-	CASSVVGAGTDTQYF	TGTGCCAGCAGCGTAGTTGGGGCAGGCACAGATACGCAGTATTTT
TRBV19	TRBJ2-7	-	-	CASSISGEQYF	TGTGCCAGTAGTATTTCGGGGGAGCAGTACTTC
TRBV10-2	TRBJ2-7	TRBD1	-	CASSLGQGFTEQYF	TGCGCCAGCAGCCTCGGACAGGGGTTTACCGAGCAGTACTTC
TRBV19	TRBJ1-3	-	-	CASRMSRRGNTIYF	TGTGCCAGTCGAATGTCCCGGCGGGGAAACACCATATATTTT
TRBV28	TRBJ2-7	TRBD2	-	CAISGGRGYEQYF	TGTGCCATCTCTGGCGGGAGAGGGTACGAGCAGTACTTC
TRBV21-1	TRBJ2-3	-	-	CASERGSPDTQYF	TGTGCCAGCGAAAGGGGAAGCCCAGATACGCAGTATTTT
TRBV27	TRBJ2-1	TRBD1	-	CASRGQGVAEQFF	TGTGCCAGCCGAGGACAGGGGGTCGCTGAGCAGTTCTTC
TRBV7-6	TRBJ1-5	-	-	CASSLAGEREPQHF	TGTGCCAGCAGCTTAGCGGGTGAACGGGAGCCCCAGCATTTT
TRBV9	TRBJ2-5	-	-	CASSAGGRSSQTQYF	TGTGCCAGCAGCGCCGGAGGGCGTAGCTCCCAGACCCAGTACTTC
TRBV7-9	TRBJ1-2	-	-	CASSLAGGTLYGYTF	TGTGCCAGCAGCCTGGCGGGGGGTACTCTTTATGGCTACACCTTC
TRBV27	TRBJ1-5	-	-	CASSPSGMGQPQHF	TGTGCCAGCAGTCCAAGCGGGATGGGTCAGCCCCAGCATTTT
TRBV27	TRBJ2-1	TRBD2	few	CASSLGGDGQFF	TGTGCCAGCAGTTTGGGAGGGGACGGGCAGTTCTTC
TRBV7-9	TRBJ1-1	-	few	CASSFTGGKNTEAFF	TGTGCCAGCAGCTTCACTGGGGGCAAGAACACTGAAGCTTTCTTT
TRBV19	TRBJ1-2	-	once	CASSRGPGKKVDGYTF	TGTGCCAGTAGCCGAGGACCGGGAAAAAAGGTGGATGGCTACACCTTC
TRBV7-6	TRBJ2-1	-	-	CASSPGQPYNEQFF	TGTGCCAGCAGCCCCGGACAGCCCTACAATGAGCAGTTCTTC
TRBV28	TRBJ2-1	-	-	CASRPRDLYNEQFF	TGTGCCAGCAGGCCGCGGGACCTCTACAATGAGCAGTTCTTC
TRBV4-2	TRBJ1-3	-	-	CASSQEPGAGNTIYF	TGTGCCAGCAGCCAAGAGCCCGGTGCTGGAAACACCATATATTTT
TRBV5-1	TRBJ1-1	TRBD1	-	CASSSQGVEGAFF	TGCGCCAGCAGTTCACAGGGGGTAGAGGGGGCTTTCTTT
TRBV19	TRBJ1-2	TRBD1	once	CASSMGQTANYGYTF	TGTGCCAGTAGTATGGGACAGACAGCTAACTATGGCTACACCTTC
TRBV7-8	TRBJ2-1	TRBD1	-	CASRRDRNYNEQFF	TGTGCCAGCCGAAGGGACAGGAACTACAATGAGCAGTTCTTC
TRBV4-3	TRBJ2-1	-	once	CASSPGPGHSGNEQFF	TGCGCCAGCAGCCCCGGTCCGGGACATAGTGGCAATGAGCAGTTCTTC
TRBV30	TRBJ2-5	TRBD1	-	CAWSGDRGRKTQYF	TGTGCCTGGAGTGGGGACAGGGGGCGGAAGACCCAGTACTTC
TRBV5-6	TRBJ1-2	TRBD1	-	CASSHSAGQERLDYTF	TGTGCCAGCAGCCATTCGGCCGGACAGGAACGATTAGACTACACCTTC
TRBV5-5	TRBJ2-5	-	-	CASSLVTGLGAAQYF	TGTGCCAGCAGCTTGGTTACAGGGCTGGGGGCGGCCCAGTACTTC
TRBV4-1	TRBJ1-1	TRBD1	once	CASSQGQGAQNTEAFF	TGCGCCAGCAGCCAAGGTCAGGGGGCTCAGAACACTGAAGCTTTCTTT
TRBV30	TRBJ2-5	TRBD1	-	CAWSRRGPWETQYF	TGTGCCTGGAGTCGCAGGGGGCCTTGGGAGACCCAGTACTTC
TRBV5-3	TRBJ2-7	-	-	CARSFGRGEGQGAYEQYF	TGTGCCAGAAGCTTCGGGAGGGGGGAGGGACAGGGAGCCTACGAGCAGTACTTC
TRBV7-9	TRBJ1-2	-	few	CASSLGAGLAWGYTF	TGTGCCAGCAGCTTAGGCGCGGGGCTAGCGTGGGGCTACACCTTC
TRBV5-1	TRBJ2-3	-	-	CASSLAAPTDTDTQYF	TGCGCCAGCAGCTTAGCAGCTCCGACAGATACAGATACGCAGTATTTT
TRBV19	TRBJ2-5	-	-	CASNRQFFETQYF	TGTGCCAGTAACCGACAGTTTTTCGAGACCCAGTACTTC
TRBV27	TRBJ2-3	TRBD1	-	CASSPGGGTDTQYF	TGTGCCAGCAGTCCAGGGGGTGGCACAGATACGCAGTATTTT
TRBV27	TRBJ1-5	TRBD1	-	CASSPNSGGRQPQHF	TGTGCCAGCAGTCCAAACTCAGGGGGCCGGCAGCCCCAGCATTTT
TRBV10-2	TRBJ1-2	-	-	CASSDLGGDYGYTF	TGCGCCAGCAGTGATCTAGGGGGGGACTATGGCTACACCTTC
TRBV19	TRBJ2-3	TRBD2	-	CASSPSGGNTDTQYF	TGTGCCAGTAGCCCTAGCGGGGGGAACACAGATACGCAGTATTTT
TRBV28	TRBJ1-5	-	once	CATTLGGGSNQPQHF	TGTGCCACTACCCTTGGGGGGGGCAGCAATCAGCCCCAGCATTTT
TRBV9	TRBJ1-1	TRBD1	-	CASSTPGGTEAFF	TGTGCCAGCAGCACCCCAGGGGGAACTGAAGCTTTCTTT
TRBV7-9	TRBJ1-1	-	few	CASSISSRETEAFF	TGTGCCAGCAGTATAAGTTCCCGGGAGACTGAAGCTTTCTTT
TRBV5-4	TRBJ1-4	-	-	CASSQQGPGEKLFF	TGTGCCAGCAGCCAGCAGGGCCCTGGGGAAAAACTGTTTTTT
TRBV6-1	TRBJ2-2	TRBD1	-	CASSGLQGANTGELFF	TGTGCCAGCAGTGGTTTACAGGGGGCGAACACCGGGGAGCTGTTTTTT
TRBV11-2	TRBJ2-1	-	-	CASSLDPVSGNEQFF	TGTGCCAGCAGCTTAGACCCCGTTAGCGGAAATGAGCAGTTCTTC
TRBV6-5	TRBJ2-1	TRBD1	-	CASSPTGSHEQFF	TGTGCCAGCAGCCCGACAGGGTCCCATGAGCAGTTCTTC
TRBV28	TRBJ1-6	-	-	CAGGLLNSPLHF	TGTGCCGGAGGATTATTAAATTCACCCCTCCACTTT